The TCR beta chain described here comes from a study of blood T cell repertoires in COVID-19. TCRdb keeps only in-frame clones here, not all; method: immunoSEQ multiplex PCR. The profile covers more than 100,000 clones, with around 88% appearing a single time and 3% to 3.5% taken by the ten largest. V was pared by 7 bases and J by 6 bases, with 9 bases of the junction left unmatched. The CDR3 consists of 15 residues. Per germline, CDR1 KGHDR and CDR2 SFDVKD. This TCR came from a human donor in a cohort sampled during active COVID-19. The rearrangement joins TRBV24-1 to TRBJ2-2; 8 bases line up with TRBD1. Sequences were obtained from peripheral blood. The CDR3 reads CATSPGTGDPGELFF. DNA of the CDR3: TGTGCCACCAGCCCCGGGACAGGAGATCCCGGGGAGCTGTTTTTT.